Following are 21 T cell receptor beta chains from one sample sequenced in a study of response to subunit inactivated influenza vaccine. TCRdb independently ran MiXCR on the RT-PCR reads; one entry per CDR3 protein. The sample lists 500,000 or so distinct CDR3 sequences, 15% to 20% occurring once. The sequencing here drew on CD4+ T cells sorted from PBMCs, taken less than 30 months after vaccination. Receptors originate from a man in his fifties or sixties who received an inactivated influenza vaccine.

V is TRBV7-8 and J is TRBJ2-7; D ambiguous. Trimming removed 1 base from V and 6 bases from J, with 13 bases in between. Germline lookup yields CDR1 SGHVS and CDR2 FQNEAQ. The CDR3 sequence is 14 residues long. DNA of the CDR3: TGTGCCAGCAGCTTAGGTTCGGTGCGTAGCGAGCAGTACTTC. Protein: CASSLGSVRSEQYF.

Here the CDR3 DNA reads TGTGCCAGCAGTTCTTCCGGGACTAGCGGCTACAATGAGCAGTTCTTC. Translation gives CASSSSGTSGYNEQFF. V and J are TRBV5-5 and TRBJ2-1; 11 bases align to TRBD2. CDR3 length: 16 amino acids. The V gene's germline CDR1 is SGHKS and CDR2 YYEKEE (reference sequence). V was clipped by 5 bases and J by 3 bases; unmatched bases: 7.

This chain joins TRBV20-1 and TRBJ2-7; 7 bases map to TRBD1. There are 15 residues in the CDR3. Trimming took 5 bases from V and 2 from J; bases not matched to a gene: 12. Germline CDR1 reads DFQATT; CDR2 reads SNEGSKA (reference sequence). The CDR3 region has the DNA TGCAGTGCTTTGGACAGGCTCAATGGGGCCTACGAGCAGTACTTC. Translation: CSALDRLNGAYEQYF.

This clonotype was observed at least ten times. V is TRBV7-9 and J is TRBJ2-3; D is undetermined. The CDR3 has 14 residues. The V gene lost 5 bases and the J gene lost 2 bases, with 11 bases spanning the gap. Per the germline V gene, CDR1 is SEHNR and CDR2 is FQNEAQ (reference sequence). DNA for the CDR3: TGTGCCAGCAGCCCCCTGGGTCCCACAGATACGCAGTATTTT. Translation gives CASSPLGPTDTQYF.

J is TRBJ2-1 and V is TRBV6-1; 8 nucleotides match TRBD1. The CDR3 covers 16 residues. Germline CDR1 reads MNHNS; CDR2 reads SASEGT. The V gene end was trimmed by 2 bases and the J gene end by 8 bases; junction bases not matched to a gene: 11. CDR3 sequence (DNA): TGTGCCAGCAGTGAATTGGGACAGGAGCTCTGGGATGAGCAGTTCTTC. Translation: CASSELGQELWDEQFF.

Remarks on this clonotype: An end of the junction differs from the germline gene, which may be a read error. J is TRBJ2-1 and V is TRBV20-1; 8 nucleotides agree with TRBD2. Germline CDR1 is DFQATT and CDR2 is SNEGSKA (reference sequence). The CDR3 spans 17 residues. The CDR3 loop is CCARDRSSGRPYNEQFF. In nucleotides, the CDR3 is TGCTGTGCTAGAGACCGTTCTAGCGGGCGACCCTACAATGAGCAGTTCTTC.

The V call is TRBV6-1, the J call TRBJ1-4, with D perhaps TRBD1 (5 bases). CDR3 length: 17 amino acids. V was shortened by 5 bases and J by 8 bases, with 24 bases between the two germline ends. The V gene's germline CDR1 is MNHNS and CDR2 SASEGT. The CDR3 spells CASSQSPGRGMGEKLFF. The CDR3 nucleotides read TGTGCCAGCAGTCAGAGCCCGGGGCGGGGTATGGGAGAAAAACTGTTTTTT.

The rearrangement links TRBV5-1 to TRBJ2-3; 7 bases align to TRBD2. The CDR3 extends over 16 amino acids. Germline V gene sequence: CDR1 SGHRS, CDR2 YFSETQ. V lost 0 bases and J lost 4; bases outside the gene matches: 8. In nucleotides, the CDR3 is TGCGCCAGCAGCTTGGTTGCGGGAGCCCGCCCAGATACGCAGTATTTT. Translation gives CASSLVAGARPDTQYF.

This clonotype was counted ten times or more. The rearrangement links TRBV5-5 to TRBJ1-6, with D unclear. The CDR3 totals 13 residues. V was pared by 10 bases and J by 8 bases, with 16 bases between. Germline CDR1 SGHKS, CDR2 YYEKEE (reference sequence). The CDR3, as DNA: TGTGCCGGTTCTAGGCAGCCTGATTCACCCCTCCACTTT. It translates to CAGSRQPDSPLHF. Filled out from reference TRBV5-5 and TRBJ1-6, the complete variable domain reads DAGVTQSPTHLIKTRGQQVTLRCSPISGHKSVSWYQQVLGQGPQFIFQYYEKEERGRGNFPDRFSARQFPNYSSELNVNALLLGDSALYLCAGSRQPDSPLHFGNGTRLTVT.

The chain carries TRBV3-1 and TRBJ1-2; no reliable D call. The V end lost 4 bases, the J end lost 5 bases, and 14 bases lay between the germline ends. Germline V gene data show CDR1 as LGHDT and CDR2 as YNNKEL (reference sequence). CDR3 length: 14 residues. This CDR3 reads CASSPRSGIYGYTF. DNA of the CDR3: TGTGCCAGCAGCCCCCGCTCGGGGATATATGGCTACACCTTC.

This clonotype has only a few counts. The genes are TRBV4-2 and TRBJ2-5, with a possible D match to TRBD2 (5 bases). The germline V gene encodes CDR1 LGHNA and CDR2 YNFKEQ. Trimming cost V 0 bases and J 3 bases, with 14 bases left between them. This CDR3 region has 16 residues. CDR3 in amino acids: CASSQDPSSVKETQYF. DNA of the CDR3: TGTGCCAGCAGCCAAGATCCAAGTAGCGTTAAAGAGACCCAGTACTTC.

The chain couples TRBV28 to TRBJ2-5, with D tentatively TRBD2 (6 bases). The CDR3 is 13 amino acids. The germline CDR1 and CDR2 sequences are MDHEN and SYDVKM. Trimming pared 6 bases from V and 5 bases from J, leaving 13 bases between. The CDR3 coding sequence is TGTGCCAGCAGACCCGGGAGCCGGGAGACCCAGTACTTC. Its protein product is CASRPGSRETQYF.

This clonotype has only a few counts. This chain links TRBV5-5 with TRBJ2-2; unclear D gene. The CDR3 runs 14 residues. CDR1 is SGHKS, CDR2 YYEKEE, per germline (reference sequence). Trimming pared 0 bases from V and 6 bases from J, leaving 9 bases between. CDR3 protein: CASSLATGSGELFF. For the CDR3, the DNA is TGTGCCAGCAGCTTGGCCACGGGCTCCGGGGAGCTGTTTTTT.

This chain uses TRBV5-1 with TRBJ2-2; 8 nucleotides align to TRBD1. After removal of 2 bases from V and 5 bases from J, the junction contained 5 bases not matched to a gene. The germline V gene encodes CDR1 SGHRS and CDR2 YFSETQ. This CDR3 has 15 amino acids. CDR3 DNA sequence: TGCGCCAGCAGCTTCGGACAGGGTGGTACCGGGGAGCTGTTTTTT. It translates to CASSFGQGGTGELFF.

The J gene is TRBJ2-7, the V gene TRBV12-3 or TRBV12-4; 7 bases map to TRBD2. V lost 4 bases to trimming and J lost 6 bases; unmatched junction nucleotides: 9. CDR3 length: 14 amino acids. The CDR3 reads CASSSEVASGEQYF. In DNA form, the CDR3 reads TGTGCCAGCAGTTCCGAGGTGGCTAGCGGCGAGCAGTACTTC.

The V gene is TRBV10-3, the J gene TRBJ1-5; maybe TRBD1 (6 bases). The CDR3 covers 13 residues. CDR1 is ENHRY, CDR2 SYGVKD, per germline. V lost 6 bases to trimming and J lost 6 bases, with 12 bases between them. The CDR3 is CAISDNRVQPQHF. CDR3 nucleotide sequence: TGTGCCATCAGCGACAACAGGGTTCAGCCCCAGCATTTT.

This clonotype has just a few counts. V and J are TRBV20-1 and TRBJ1-1; TRBD1 aligns across 8 bases. Per germline, CDR1 DFQATT and CDR2 SNEGSKA (reference sequence). The CDR3 runs 13 residues. J gave up 1 base and V 6 bases, and 4 bases lay outside the gene matches. The CDR3 DNA reads as TGCAGTGCCCCCGGGACAGGGAACACTGAAGCTTTCTTT. This gives the protein CSAPGTGNTEAFF.

This clonotype came up a few times. The chain couples TRBV7-2 to TRBJ1-2; no clear D gene. There are 13 residues in the CDR3. Trimming removed 2 bases from V and 7 bases from J, with 11 bases in between. The germline gives CDR1 SGHTA, CDR2 FQGNSA. The CDR3 nucleotides are TGTGCCAGCAGCTTAACGGGCTCTGGTGGCTACACCTTC. Its protein is CASSLTGSGGYTF. Drawing the rest from reference TRBV7-2 and TRBJ1-2, the complete variable domain is GAGVSQSPSNKVTEKGKDVELRCDPISGHTALYWYRQSLGQGLEFLIYFQGNSAPDKSGLPSDRFSAERTGGSVSTLTIQRTQQEDSAVYLCASSLTGSGGYTFGSGTRLTVV.

At least ten counts were recorded for this clonotype. The chain uses TRBV7-2 and TRBJ1-1, with D maybe TRBD1 (5 bases). This CDR3 has 15 residues. From germline, CDR1 is SGHTA and CDR2 FQGNSA. The V gene lost 1 base and the J gene lost 0 bases, with 9 bases spanning the gap. CDR3 sequence (DNA): TGTGCCAGCAGCTTAGGGGCAGGGATGAACACTGAAGCTTTCTTT. Amino acids: CASSLGAGMNTEAFF.

This clonotype was seen more than once but under ten times. The chain employs TRBV10-3 and TRBJ2-5; D possibly uses TRBD1 or TRBD2 (5 bases each). Trimming removed 5 bases from V and 3 bases from J, with 19 bases in between. The length of the CDR3 is 16 residues. Germline V gene data show CDR1 as ENHRY and CDR2 as SYGVKD. The CDR3 spells CAISLGANGKEETQYF. The CDR3 region has the DNA TGTGCCATCAGTCTTGGGGCTAACGGGAAAGAAGAGACCCAGTACTTC.

The sample holds many counts of this clonotype. The chain has TRBV12-3 or TRBV12-4 and TRBJ1-2; perhaps TRBD1 as D (6 bases). This CDR3 has 16 amino acids. V lost 3 bases, J lost 1 base, and 15 bases lay in between. DNA for the CDR3: TGTGCCAGCAGTTTGTCCGGGACAAGAGTTAACTATGGCTACACCTTC. Its translation is CASSLSGTRVNYGYTF.